This T cell receptor (beta chain) was identified during a study of blood T cell repertoires in COVID-19. Across the study: Acute and convalescent COVID-19 specimens originated in the United States, Italy and Spain. In each case, the material was cDNA or gDNA derived from T cells, B-cell-depleted T cells, or PBMCs.

The CDR3 runs 16 residues. The junction had 7 bases not matched to a gene; V was cut back by 5 bases and J by 6 bases. Germline-derived CDR1 and CDR2 are SGHTA and FQGTGA. In the original workflow: By means of reference gene primer amplification, nucleated cell counts were estimated. Using immunoSEQ multiplex PCR, the repertoire was profiled, and TCRdb retains in-frame clones only, with some absent. Clone size and V and J calls were adopted from that table, with D and trimming inferred from the DNA. The sample lists approximately 76,000 clones, around nine tenths occurring once. This receptor was obtained from a woman between 55 and 75 years old with acute or convalescent COVID-19. The chain is built from TRBV7-3 and TRBJ2-3, with 14 nucleotides matching TRBD2. Sequencing was performed on peripheral blood. The CDR3 loop reads CASSPGLAGEYDTQYF. The CDR3 coding sequence is TGTGCCAGCAGCCCGGGACTAGCGGGGGAGTACGATACGCAGTATTTT. The full variable domain, with the rest looked up from reference TRBV7-3 and TRBJ2-3, is GAGVSQTPSNKVTEKGKYVELRCDPISGHTALYWYRQSLGQGPEFLIYFQGTGAADDSGLPNDRFFAVRPEGSVSTLKIQRTERGDSAVYLCASSPGLAGEYDTQYFGPGTRLTVL.